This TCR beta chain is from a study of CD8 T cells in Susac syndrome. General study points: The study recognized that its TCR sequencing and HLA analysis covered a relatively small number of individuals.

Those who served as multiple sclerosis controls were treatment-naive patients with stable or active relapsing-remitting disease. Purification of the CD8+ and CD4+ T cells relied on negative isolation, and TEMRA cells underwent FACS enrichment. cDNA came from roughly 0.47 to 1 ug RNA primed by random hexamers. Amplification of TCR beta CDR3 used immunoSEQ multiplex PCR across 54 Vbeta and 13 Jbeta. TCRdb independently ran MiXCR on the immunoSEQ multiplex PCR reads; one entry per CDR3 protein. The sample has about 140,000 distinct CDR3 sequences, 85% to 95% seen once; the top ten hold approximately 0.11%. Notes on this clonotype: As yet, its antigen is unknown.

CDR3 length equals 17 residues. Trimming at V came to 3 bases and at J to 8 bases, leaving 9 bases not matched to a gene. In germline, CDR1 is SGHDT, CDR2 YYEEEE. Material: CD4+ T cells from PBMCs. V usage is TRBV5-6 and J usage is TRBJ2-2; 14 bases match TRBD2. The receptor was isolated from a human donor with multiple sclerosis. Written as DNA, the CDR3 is TGTGCCAGCAGCTCAACGGGACTAGCGGGAGTAGGTGGGGAGCTGTTTTTT. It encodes CASSSTGLAGVGGELFF.